What follows are 3 T cell receptor beta chains derived from one specimen sequenced in a study of PD-1 blockade in classical Hodgkin lymphoma. Every patient was affected by relapse after autologous stem cell transplantation, while exposure to brentuximab vedotin was not uniform. From thawed PBMCs, magnetic negative selection was used to isolate the CD8+ T cells. TCRdb's copy holds only in-frame clones and misses some; the assay was immunoSEQ multiplex PCR. This sample carries 9,500 to 14,000 clones, almost 85% of them seen once, and the ten largest clones take approximately 40%. This specimen was CD8+ T cells from blood, taken at baseline. These receptors originate from a human donor with classical Hodgkin lymphoma.

The chain couples TRBV25-1 to TRBJ2-5; D tentatively fits TRBD1 or TRBD2 (7 bases each). Germline V gives CDR1 MGHDK, CDR2 SYGVNS. V was pared by 7 bases and J by 5 bases, with 17 bases between. This CDR3 has 14 amino acids. In nucleotides, the CDR3 is TGTGCCAGCACACCAGGGGGGGGGCTGGAGACCCAGTACTTC. It encodes CASTPGGGLETQYF.

V gene TRBV27 combines with J gene TRBJ2-2, with D unclear. The CDR3 is made up of 12 amino acids. Germline V gene data show CDR1 as MNHEY and CDR2 as SMNVEV (reference sequence). With 6 bases removed from V and 11 bases from J, the gap between germline ends came to 13 bases. CDR3 sequence: CASRAFESELFF. CDR3 coding DNA: TGTGCCAGCAGGGCCTTCGAAAGTGAGCTGTTTTTT.

Comment on this clone: The junction differs from germline at one of its ends, possibly a read error. The chain couples TRBV28 to TRBJ2-7; unclear D gene. The CDR3 spans 13 residues. Germline V gene lookup returns CDR1 MDHEN and CDR2 SYDVKM. CDR3 sequence reads: CASGFGSYYEQYF. CDR3 in DNA: TGTGCCAGCGGTTTTGGGTCTTACTACGAGCAGTACTTC.